This TCR beta chain was captured in a study of human T cells and chemical hapten exposure. Study context: For the roughly 25-week duration of the study, patients were given weekly doses of diphenylcyclopropenone on the scalp. Enrolled patients were predominantly female and had alopecia areata, totalis or universalis. Study findings and constraints: No change in TCRs above 1 in 1000 frequency was produced by DPC sensitization.

CDR3 size: 13 residues. Germline CDR1 is SNHLY and CDR2 is FYNNEI. Trimming removed 10 bases from V and 2 bases from J; junction bases left unmatched: 6. TCRdb passed the RACE reads through MiXCR, listing each CDR3 protein once. This sample yields some 180,000 distinct CDR3 sequences, of which around 20% are seen a single time; under 8.5% belongs to the top ten. Stated time point: patch test 1, 2 weeks after DPC sensitization. As for treatment: therapeutic diphenylcyclopropenone sensitization with weekly scalp DPC. This clonotype has a handful of counts. Its antigen is unidentified. Sequenced material: whole blood, taken in connection with sensitization to the hapten diphenylcyclopropenone (DPC). The source is a woman in her fifties or sixties with alopecia areata. Some clones in this sample may be carry-over from other donors' samples. The chain recombines TRBV2 with TRBJ2-3, with 7 bases identical to TRBD1. CDR3 coding DNA: TGTGCCACCACGACAGGGTACACAGATACGCAGTATTTT. It encodes CATTTGYTDTQYF.